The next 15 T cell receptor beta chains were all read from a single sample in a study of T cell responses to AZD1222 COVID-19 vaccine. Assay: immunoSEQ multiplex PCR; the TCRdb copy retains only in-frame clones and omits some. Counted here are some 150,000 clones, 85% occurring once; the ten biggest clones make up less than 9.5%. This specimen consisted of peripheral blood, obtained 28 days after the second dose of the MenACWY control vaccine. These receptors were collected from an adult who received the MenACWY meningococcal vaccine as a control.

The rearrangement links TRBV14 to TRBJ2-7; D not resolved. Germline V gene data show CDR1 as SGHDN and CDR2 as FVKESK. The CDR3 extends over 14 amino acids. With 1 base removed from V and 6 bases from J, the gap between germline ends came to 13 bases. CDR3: CASSQVLGRAEQYF. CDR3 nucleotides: TGTGCCAGCAGCCAAGTGCTAGGAAGAGCCGAGCAGTACTTC.

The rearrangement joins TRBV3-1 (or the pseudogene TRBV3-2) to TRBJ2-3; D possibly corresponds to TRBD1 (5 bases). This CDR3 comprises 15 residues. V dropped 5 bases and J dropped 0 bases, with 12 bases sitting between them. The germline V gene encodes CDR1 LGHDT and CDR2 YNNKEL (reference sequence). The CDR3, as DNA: TGTGCCAGCAGCACCAGGGTCCTGAGCACAGATACGCAGTATTTT. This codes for CASSTRVLSTDTQYF.

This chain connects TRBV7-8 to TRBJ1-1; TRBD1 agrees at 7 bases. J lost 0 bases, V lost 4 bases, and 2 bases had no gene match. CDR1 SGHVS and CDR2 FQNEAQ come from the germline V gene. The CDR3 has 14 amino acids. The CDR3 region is CASSSGQMNTEAFF. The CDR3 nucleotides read TGTGCCAGCAGCTCGGGACAGATGAACACTGAAGCTTTCTTT.

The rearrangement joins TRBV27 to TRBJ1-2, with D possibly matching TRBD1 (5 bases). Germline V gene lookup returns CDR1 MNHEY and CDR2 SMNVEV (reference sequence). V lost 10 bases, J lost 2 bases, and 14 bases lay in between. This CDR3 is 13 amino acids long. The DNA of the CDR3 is TGTGCCACAACCCGGGGCAGCAACTATGGCTACACCTTC. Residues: CATTRGSNYGYTF.

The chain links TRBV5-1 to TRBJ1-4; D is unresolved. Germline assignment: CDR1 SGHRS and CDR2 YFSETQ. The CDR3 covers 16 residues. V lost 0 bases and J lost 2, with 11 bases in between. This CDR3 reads CASSLVGSLTNEKLFF. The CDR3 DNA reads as TGCGCCAGCAGCTTGGTAGGGTCCTTGACTAATGAAAAACTGTTTTTT.

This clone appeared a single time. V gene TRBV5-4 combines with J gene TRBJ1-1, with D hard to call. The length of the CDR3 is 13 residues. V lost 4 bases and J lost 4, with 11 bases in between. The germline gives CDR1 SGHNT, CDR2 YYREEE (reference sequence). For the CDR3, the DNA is TGTGCCAGCAGCGTCGACAAGGCCACTGAAGCTTTCTTT. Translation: CASSVDKATEAFF.

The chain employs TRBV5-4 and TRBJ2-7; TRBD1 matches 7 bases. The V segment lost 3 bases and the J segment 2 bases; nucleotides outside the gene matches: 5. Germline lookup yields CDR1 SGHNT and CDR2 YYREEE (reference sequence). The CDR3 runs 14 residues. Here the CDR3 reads CASSSGTATYEQYV. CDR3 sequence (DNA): TGTGCCAGCAGCTCGGGGACAGCGACCTACGAGCAGTACGTC.

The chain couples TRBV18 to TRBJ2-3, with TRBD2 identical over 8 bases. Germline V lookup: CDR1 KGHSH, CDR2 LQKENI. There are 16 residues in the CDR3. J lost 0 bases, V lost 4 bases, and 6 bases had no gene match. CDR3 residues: CASSLRLATSTDTQYF. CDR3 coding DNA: TGTGCCAGCTCACTGAGACTAGCGACTAGCACAGATACGCAGTATTTT.

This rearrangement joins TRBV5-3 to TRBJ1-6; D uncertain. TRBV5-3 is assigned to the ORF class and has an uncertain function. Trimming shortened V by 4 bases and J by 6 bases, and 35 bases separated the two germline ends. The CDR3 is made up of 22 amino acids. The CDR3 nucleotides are TGTGCCAGAAGCCCGGGGTCCTGGACGTCGCCCCCCAACCCTCGACCTAATTCACCCCTCCACTTT. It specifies CARSPGSWTSPPNPRPNSPLHF.

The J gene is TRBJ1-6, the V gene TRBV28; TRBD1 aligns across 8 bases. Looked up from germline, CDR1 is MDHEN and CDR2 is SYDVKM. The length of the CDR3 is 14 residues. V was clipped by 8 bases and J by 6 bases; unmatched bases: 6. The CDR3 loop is CASRIGQGNSPLHF. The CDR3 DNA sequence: TGTGCCAGCCGGATCGGACAGGGTAATTCACCCCTCCACTTT.

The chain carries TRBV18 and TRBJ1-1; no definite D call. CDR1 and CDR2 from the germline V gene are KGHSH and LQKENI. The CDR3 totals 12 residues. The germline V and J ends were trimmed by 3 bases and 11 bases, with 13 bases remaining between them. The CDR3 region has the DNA TGTGCCAGCTCACCGGAAGCGTTTAGGGCTTTCTTT. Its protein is CASSPEAFRAFF.

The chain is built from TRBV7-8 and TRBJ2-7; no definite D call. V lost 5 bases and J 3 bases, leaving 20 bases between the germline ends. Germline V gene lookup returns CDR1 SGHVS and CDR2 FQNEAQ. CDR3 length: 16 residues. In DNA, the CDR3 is TGTGCCAGCAGCCCATACAGTACGGAGAATTACTACGAGCAGTACGTC. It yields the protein CASSPYSTENYYEQYV.

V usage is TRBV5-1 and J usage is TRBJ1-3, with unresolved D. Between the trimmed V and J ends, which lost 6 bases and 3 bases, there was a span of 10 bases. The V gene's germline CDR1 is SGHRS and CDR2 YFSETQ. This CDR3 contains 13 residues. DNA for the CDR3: TGCGCCAGCATCCCCTTTGGTGGAAACACCATATATTTT. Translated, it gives CASIPFGGNTIYF.

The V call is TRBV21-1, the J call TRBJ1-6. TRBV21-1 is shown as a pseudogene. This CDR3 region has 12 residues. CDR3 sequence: CADAPPRSPLHF. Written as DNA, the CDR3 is TGTGCCGACGCCCCCCCGCGGTCACCCCTCCACTTT.

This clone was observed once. This CDR3 reads CASSSPMASSEAFF. CDR3 DNA sequence: TGTGCCAGCAGCTCGCCAATGGCATCATCTGAAGCTTTCTTT. This chain joins TRBV5-4 and TRBJ1-1; D gene uncertain. From germline, CDR1 is SGHNT and CDR2 YYREEE (reference sequence). This CDR3 region has 14 residues. V lost 3 bases, J lost 6 bases, and 15 bases lay in between.